The next 8 T cell receptor beta chains were all read from a single sample in a study of T-cell reconstitution after alpha-beta-depleted transplantation in children. This sample's TCRbeta library carried unique molecular identifier barcodes. TCRdb used MiXCR to reprocess the PCR reads, holding one entry per CDR3 protein. Counted here are fewer than 550,000 distinct CDR3 sequences, 15% to 20% occurring once; the ten biggest clones make up under 30%. This specimen consisted of PBMCs, mostly from graft donor cells, obtained 360 days after TCRalphabeta/CD19-depleted stem cell transplant. These receptors all come from a boy under two years old who had a stem cell transplant for Wiskott-Aldrich syndrome, so the T cells may come from the graft donor.

This clonotype has more than one count but fewer than ten. The CDR3 here is CATSRDLARDYNEQFF. The DNA for the CDR3 is TGTGCCACCAGCAGAGATCTTGCGAGGGACTACAATGAGCAGTTCTTC. The chain uses TRBV15 and TRBJ2-1; possible D gene TRBD2, 5 bases. Trimming removed 0 bases at V and 3 bases at J, with 12 bases between. There are 16 residues in the CDR3. Germline CDR1 is LNHNV and CDR2 is YYDKDF (reference sequence).

This sequence joins TRBV12-3 or TRBV12-4 and TRBJ2-3, with D perhaps TRBD1 (6 bases). The CDR3 runs to 15 residues. V was clipped by 3 bases and J by 2 bases, with 12 bases between them. The CDR3 loop is CASSFGTRFTDTQYF. DNA for the CDR3: TGTGCCAGCAGTTTCGGGACACGGTTCACAGATACGCAGTATTTT.

The rearrangement uses TRBV11-2 and TRBJ2-1, with a tentative D call TRBD2 (5 bases). The DNA matches TRBJ2-7 better at its end, which makes the J call doubtful. Germline V gene sequence: CDR1 SGHAT, CDR2 FQNNGV. The CDR3 totals 14 residues. The CDR3 bases are TGTGCCAGCAGCTTAGGTCGGGGTTACAATGAGCAGTACTTC. Translation: CASSLGRGYNEQYF.

This clonotype was found a few times. The V and J genes are TRBV5-5 and TRBJ2-7, with 9 positions matching TRBD2. CDR1 and CDR2 (germline): SGHKS, YYEKEE (reference sequence). V trimming: 4 bases; J trimming: 0 bases; junction bases outside the gene matches: 5. The CDR3 sequence is 15 residues long. DNA of the CDR3: TGTGCCAGCAGCCACGGACTAGCGAGCTCCTACGAGCAGTACTTC. Encoded protein: CASSHGLASSYEQYF.

The V gene is TRBV3-1, the J gene TRBJ2-5; D remains unclear. This CDR3 region has 16 residues. CDR1 is LGHDT, CDR2 YNNKEL, per germline (reference sequence). Trimming removed 2 bases at V and 4 bases at J, with 17 bases between. In nucleotides, the CDR3 is TGTGCCAGCAGCCAAAGAAAGCCTGAGCCGGGAGAGACCCAGTACTTC. Translation gives CASSQRKPEPGETQYF.

This clonotype was observed a handful of times. The genes are TRBV2 and TRBJ2-7; weak D call: TRBD2 (6 bases). The length of the CDR3 is 12 residues. V shed 7 bases and J shed 3 bases, with 10 bases lying between them. Germline values: CDR1 SNHLY, CDR2 FYNNEI. The CDR3 coding sequence is TGTGCCAGCAATGGGGGAGGCTACGAGCAGTACTTC. It is translated as CASNGGGYEQYF. Full variable domain (outside the CDR3, taken from reference TRBV2 and TRBJ2-7): EPEVTQTPSHQVTQMGQEVILRCVPISNHLYFYWYRQILGQKVEFLVSFYNNEISEKSEIFDDQFSVERPDGSNFTLKIRSTKLEDSAMYFCASNGGGYEQYFGPGTRLTVT.

The V and J genes are TRBV20-1 and TRBJ2-3; D is perhaps TRBD1 (6 bases). From germline, CDR1 is DFQATT and CDR2 SNEGSKA (reference sequence). Trimming shortened V by 6 bases and J by 4 bases, and 11 bases separated the two germline ends. The CDR3 is 12 amino acids. In nucleotides, the CDR3 is TGCAGTGCCCAACAGGGAGCAGATACGCAGTATTTT. As protein: CSAQQGADTQYF.

The chain combines TRBV24-1 with TRBJ1-2; D not certain. V lost 2 bases and J lost 4, with 7 bases in between. The CDR3 has 13 amino acids. In germline, CDR1 is KGHDR, CDR2 SFDVKD. In DNA form, the CDR3 reads TGTGCCACCAGTGATTCCGGATTCTATGGCTACACCTTC. This codes for CATSDSGFYGYTF.